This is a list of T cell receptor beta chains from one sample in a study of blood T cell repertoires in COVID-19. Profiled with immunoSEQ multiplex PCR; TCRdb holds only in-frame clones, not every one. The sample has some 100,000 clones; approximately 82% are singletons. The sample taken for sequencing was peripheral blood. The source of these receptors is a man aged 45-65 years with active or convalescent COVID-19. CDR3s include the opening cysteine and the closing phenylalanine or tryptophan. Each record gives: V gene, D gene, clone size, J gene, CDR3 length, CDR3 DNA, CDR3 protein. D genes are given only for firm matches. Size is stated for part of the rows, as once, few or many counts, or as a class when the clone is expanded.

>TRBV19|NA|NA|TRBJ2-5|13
TGTGCCAGTAGCGGGGGATCTCAAGAGACCCAGTACTTC
CASSGGSQETQYF
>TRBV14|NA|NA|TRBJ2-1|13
TGTGCCAGCAGCCAAGTCAGCTACAATGAGCAGTTCTTC
CASSQVSYNEQFF
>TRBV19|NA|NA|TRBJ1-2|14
TGTGCCAGTAGTTACAGAGACACTAACTATGGCTACACCTTC
CASSYRDTNYGYTF
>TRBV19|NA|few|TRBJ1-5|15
TGTGCCAGTAGTATGGGGCAGCTTAGCAATCAGCCCCAGCATTTT
CASSMGQLSNQPQHF
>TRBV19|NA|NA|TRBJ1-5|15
TGTGCCACCCTCCCTACGGCAGGGAGCAATCAGCCCCAGCATTTT
CATLPTAGSNQPQHF
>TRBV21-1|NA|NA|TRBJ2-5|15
TGTGCCAGCAGCACGACTAGCCCGAAGAAAGAGACCCAGTACTTC
CASSTTSPKKETQYF
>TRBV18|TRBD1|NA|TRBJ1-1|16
TGTGCCAGCTCACGCCAAAATCAGGGGGGGAACACTGAAGCTTTCTTT
CASSRQNQGGNTEAFF
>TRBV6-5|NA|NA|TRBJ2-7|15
TGTGCCAGCAGCACCACAGGGATCCGCTCCTACGAGCAGTACTTC
CASSTTGIRSYEQYF
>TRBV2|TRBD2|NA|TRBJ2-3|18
TGTGCCAGCAGTGAAGCGCGGACTAGCGGTACTAGCACAGATACGCAGTATTTT
CASSEARTSGTSTDTQYF
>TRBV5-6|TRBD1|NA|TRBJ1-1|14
TGTGCCAGCAGCTGGACAGGGATGAACACTGAAGCTTTCTTT
CASSWTGMNTEAFF
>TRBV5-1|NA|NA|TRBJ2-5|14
TGCGCCAGCAGCTTGGGCTGGAGTCAAGAGACCCAGTACTTC
CASSLGWSQETQYF
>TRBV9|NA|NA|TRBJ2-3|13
TGTGCCAGCAGCGTAACGAGCCCAGATACGCAGTATTTT
CASSVTSPDTQYF
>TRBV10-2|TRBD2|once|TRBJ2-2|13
TGCGCCAGCAGTGAACTAGCGGCCGGGGAGCTGTTTTTT
CASSELAAGELFF
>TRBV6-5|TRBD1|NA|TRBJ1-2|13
TGTGCCAGCAAGGGACAGGGCAGTTATGGCTACACCTTC
CASKGQGSYGYTF
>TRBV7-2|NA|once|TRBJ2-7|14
TGTGCCAGCAGCTTAGGACAGGCCGGCTACGAGCAGTACTTC
CASSLGQAGYEQYF
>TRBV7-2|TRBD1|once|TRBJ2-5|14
TGTGCCAGCAGCCACAATACAGGGGAAGAGACCCAGTACTTC
CASSHNTGEETQYF
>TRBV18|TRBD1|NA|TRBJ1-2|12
TGTGCCAGCTCACCGACAGGGGGAGGCTACACCTTC
CASSPTGGGYTF
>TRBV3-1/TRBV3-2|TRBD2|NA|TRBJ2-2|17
TGTGCCAGCAGCCAACGGGACGCGGGGGCGAACACCGGGGAGCTGTTTTTT
CASSQRDAGANTGELFF
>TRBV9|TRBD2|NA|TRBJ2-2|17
TGTGCCAGCAGCGTAGGGTTAGCGGGGGGAAACACCGGGGAGCTGTTTTTT
CASSVGLAGGNTGELFF
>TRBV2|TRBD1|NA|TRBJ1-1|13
TGTGCCAGCAGTCAACAGGGGGACACTGAAGCTTTCTTT
CASSQQGDTEAFF
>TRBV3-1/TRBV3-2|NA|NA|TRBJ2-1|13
TGTGCCAGCAGCCAAGCAAAGGGGAATGAGCAGTTCTTC
CASSQAKGNEQFF
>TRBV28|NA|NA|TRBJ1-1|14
TGTGCCAGCAGTTTGGTGGGGGGGATGCCTGAAGCTTTCTTT
CASSLVGGMPEAFF
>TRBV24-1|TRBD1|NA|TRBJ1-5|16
TGTGCCACCAGCATACAGGGGGTGTTAAGCAATCAGCCCCAGCATTTT
CATSIQGVLSNQPQHF
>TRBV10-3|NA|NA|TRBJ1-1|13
TGTGCCATAGAACAGACACAGAACACTGAAGCTTTCTTT
CAIEQTQNTEAFF
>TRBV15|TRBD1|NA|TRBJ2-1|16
TGTGCCACCAGCAGAGTGGGACAGGGTTCCTACAATGAGCAGTTCTTC
CATSRVGQGSYNEQFF
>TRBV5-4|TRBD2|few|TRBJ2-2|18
TGTGCCAGCAGCTTGGGACTAGCGGGGGCCGCGAACACCGGGGAGCTGTTTTTT
CASSLGLAGAANTGELFF
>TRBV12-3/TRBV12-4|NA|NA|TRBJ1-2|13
TGTGCCAGCACCGGACAGTCCCTAGAAGGCTACACCTTC
CASTGQSLEGYTF
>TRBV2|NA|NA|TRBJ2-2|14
TGTGCCAGCAGTGAAGCCGGGCGGGGCGGGGAGCTGTTTTTT
CASSEAGRGGELFF
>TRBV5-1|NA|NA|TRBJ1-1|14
TGCGCCAGCAGCTTTCAGGGTGAAGCGGGTGAAGCTTTCTTT
CASSFQGEAGEAFF
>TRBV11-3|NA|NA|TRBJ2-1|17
TGTGCCAGCAGCTTGGGAGAGGTACAGGGCGAGTACAATGAGCAGTTCTTC
CASSLGEVQGEYNEQFF
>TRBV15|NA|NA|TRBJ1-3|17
TGTGCCACCAGCAGGGCAGGGGAGATGGGCTCTGGAAACACCATATATTTT
CATSRAGEMGSGNTIYF
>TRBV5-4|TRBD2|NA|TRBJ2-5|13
TGTGCCAGCAGCTTGGCCGGGGGGGGGACCCAGTACTTC
CASSLAGGGTQYF
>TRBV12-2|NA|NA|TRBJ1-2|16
TGTGCAAGTCGCTTAGGGGGGAAGGGACAGCTCTATGGCTACACCTTC
CASRLGGKGQLYGYTF
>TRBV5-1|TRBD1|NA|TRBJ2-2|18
TGCGCCAGCGAATCTCATCCCATCGGACAGGGGGGCACCGGGGAGCTGTTTTTT
CASESHPIGQGGTGELFF
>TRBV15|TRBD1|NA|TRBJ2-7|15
TGTGCCACCAGCAGACTGGGACAGGGGGCATACGAGCAGTACTTC
CATSRLGQGAYEQYF
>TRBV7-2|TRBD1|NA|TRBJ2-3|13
TGTGCCAGCAGCTTCGACAGGGTTGATACGCAGTATTTT
CASSFDRVDTQYF
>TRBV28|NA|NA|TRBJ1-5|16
TGTGCCAGCAAACCCGGGAGCATTAGTCCGTTTCAGCCCCAGCATTTT
CASKPGSISPFQPQHF
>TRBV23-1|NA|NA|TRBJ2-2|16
TGCGCCAGCAGTCAATCGTCACAGGGTAAGGCCGGGGAGCTGTTTTTT
CASSQSSQGKAGELFF
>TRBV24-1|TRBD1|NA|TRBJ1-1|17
TGTGCCACCACCTGGGACAGGGATCACTCTGTGAACACTGAAGCTTTCTTT
CATTWDRDHSVNTEAFF
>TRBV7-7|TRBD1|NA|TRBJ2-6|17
TGTGCCAGCAGCTTAGGGACAGGGAGCTCTGGGGCCAACGTCCTGACTTTC
CASSLGTGSSGANVLTF
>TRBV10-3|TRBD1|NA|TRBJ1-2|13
TGTGCCACCGGGACAGCGTTAACTATTGGCTACACCTTC
CATGTALTIGYTF
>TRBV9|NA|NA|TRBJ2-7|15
TGTGCCAGCAGCGTAGGGCGGGGTAACTCCTACGAGCAGTACTTC
CASSVGRGNSYEQYF
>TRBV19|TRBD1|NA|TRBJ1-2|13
TGTGCCAGTAGCAGGGACAGCTTCTATGGCTACACCTTC
CASSRDSFYGYTF
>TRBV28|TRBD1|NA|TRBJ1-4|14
TGTGCCAGCAACCTACAGGGGATAGGTGAAAAACTGTTTTTT
CASNLQGIGEKLFF
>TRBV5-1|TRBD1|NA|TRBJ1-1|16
TGCGCCAGCAGCTTGGGGGACAGGGGAGGAGGCACTGAAGCTTTCTTT
CASSLGDRGGGTEAFF
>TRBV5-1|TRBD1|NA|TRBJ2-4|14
TGCGCCAGCAGCCCGGGACAGGGTGGGGACATTCAGTACTTC
CASSPGQGGDIQYF
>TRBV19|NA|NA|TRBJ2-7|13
TGTGCCAGTAGTAGGGGGCGCACGGGAGAGCAGTACTTC
CASSRGRTGEQYF
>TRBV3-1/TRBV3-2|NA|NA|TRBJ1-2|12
TGTGCCAGCAGCCAAGGGGGGGATCAAGACACCTTC
CASSQGGDQDTF
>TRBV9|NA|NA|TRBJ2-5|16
TGTGCCAGCAGCGTAGCTAGAGGGGGGGCCGTTGAGACCCAGTACTTC
CASSVARGGAVETQYF
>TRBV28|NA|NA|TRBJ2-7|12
TGTGCCAGCAGTACATGGGACAAGCAGCAGTACTTC
CASSTWDKQQYF
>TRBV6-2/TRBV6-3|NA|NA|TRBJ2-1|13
TGTGCCAGCAGTCGGACTCGCTACAATGAGCAGTTCTTC
CASSRTRYNEQFF
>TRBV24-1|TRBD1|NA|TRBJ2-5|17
TGTGCCACCAGTGGGACCACAGGGGAAGCCCGGAGAGAGACCCAGTACTTC
CATSGTTGEARRETQYF
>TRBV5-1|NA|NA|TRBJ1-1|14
TGCGCCAGCAGCCATGGCGGTATGAACACTGAAGCTTTCTTT
CASSHGGMNTEAFF
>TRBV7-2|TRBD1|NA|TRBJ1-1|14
TGTGCCAGCAGCCTAGACAGGGGGCAAACTGAAGCTTTCTTT
CASSLDRGQTEAFF
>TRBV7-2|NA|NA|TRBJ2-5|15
TGTGCCAGCAGCCTTCAAGGGGGGGCAGGGGAGACCCAGTACTTC
CASSLQGGAGETQYF
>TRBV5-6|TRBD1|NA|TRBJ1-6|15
TGTGCCAGCAGCAGTGGGACAGACTATAATTCACCCCTCCACTTT
CASSSGTDYNSPLHF
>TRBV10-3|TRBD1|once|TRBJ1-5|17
TGTGCCATCAGTGAGCCCCCTCGACAGGGAGGAGGGCAGCCCCAGCATTTT
CAISEPPRQGGGQPQHF
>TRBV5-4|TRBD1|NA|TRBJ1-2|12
TGTGCCAGCAGCACAAGGACAGGACCCTACACCTTC
CASSTRTGPYTF
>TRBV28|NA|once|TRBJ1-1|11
TGTGCCAGCAAAGGGGACACTGAAGCTTTCTTT
CASKGDTEAFF